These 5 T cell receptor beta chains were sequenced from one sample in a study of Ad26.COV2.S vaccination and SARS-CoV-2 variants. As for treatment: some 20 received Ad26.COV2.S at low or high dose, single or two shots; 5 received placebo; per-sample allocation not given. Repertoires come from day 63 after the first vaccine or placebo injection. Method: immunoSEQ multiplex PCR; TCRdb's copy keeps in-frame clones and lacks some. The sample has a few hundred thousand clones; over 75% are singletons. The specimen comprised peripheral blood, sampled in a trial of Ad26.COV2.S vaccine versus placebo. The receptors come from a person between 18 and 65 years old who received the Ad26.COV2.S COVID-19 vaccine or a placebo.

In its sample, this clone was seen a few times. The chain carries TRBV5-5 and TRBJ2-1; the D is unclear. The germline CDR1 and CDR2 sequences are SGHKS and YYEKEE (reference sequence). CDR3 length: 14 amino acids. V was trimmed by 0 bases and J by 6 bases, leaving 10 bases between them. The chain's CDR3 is CASSLVGRSNEQFF. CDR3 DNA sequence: TGTGCCAGCAGCTTGGTTGGACGGAGCAATGAGCAGTTCTTC.

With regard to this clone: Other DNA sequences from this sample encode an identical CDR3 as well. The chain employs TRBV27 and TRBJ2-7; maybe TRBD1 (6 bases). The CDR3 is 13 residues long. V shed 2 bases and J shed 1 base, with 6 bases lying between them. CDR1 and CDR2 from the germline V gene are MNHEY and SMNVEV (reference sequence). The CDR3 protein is CASSLTGSYEQYF. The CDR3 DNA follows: TGTGCCAGCAGTTTAACAGGGTCCTACGAGCAGTACTTC.

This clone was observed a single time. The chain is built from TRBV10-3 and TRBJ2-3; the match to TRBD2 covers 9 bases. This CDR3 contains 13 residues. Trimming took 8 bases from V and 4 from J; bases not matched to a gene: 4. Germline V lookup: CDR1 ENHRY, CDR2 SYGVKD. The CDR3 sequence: CAIEAGGADTQYF. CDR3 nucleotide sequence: TGTGCCATCGAAGCGGGAGGCGCAGATACGCAGTATTTT.

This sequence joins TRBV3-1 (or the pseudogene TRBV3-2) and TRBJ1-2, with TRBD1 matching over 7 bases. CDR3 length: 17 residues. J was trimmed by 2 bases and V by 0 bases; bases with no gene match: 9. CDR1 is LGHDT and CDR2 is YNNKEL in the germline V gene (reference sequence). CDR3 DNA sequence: TGTGCCAGCAGCCAAGAGAGGGGGCGGGGCAAGAACTATGGCTACACCTTC. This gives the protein CASSQERGRGKNYGYTF.

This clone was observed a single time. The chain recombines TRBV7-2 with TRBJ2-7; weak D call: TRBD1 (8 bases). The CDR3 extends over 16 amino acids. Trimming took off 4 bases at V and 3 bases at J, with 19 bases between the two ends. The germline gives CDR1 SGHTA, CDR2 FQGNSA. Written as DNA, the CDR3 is TGTGCCAGCAGCTCACTCCCAACAGGGGGGGACTACGAGCAGTACTTC. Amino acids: CASSSLPTGGDYEQYF.